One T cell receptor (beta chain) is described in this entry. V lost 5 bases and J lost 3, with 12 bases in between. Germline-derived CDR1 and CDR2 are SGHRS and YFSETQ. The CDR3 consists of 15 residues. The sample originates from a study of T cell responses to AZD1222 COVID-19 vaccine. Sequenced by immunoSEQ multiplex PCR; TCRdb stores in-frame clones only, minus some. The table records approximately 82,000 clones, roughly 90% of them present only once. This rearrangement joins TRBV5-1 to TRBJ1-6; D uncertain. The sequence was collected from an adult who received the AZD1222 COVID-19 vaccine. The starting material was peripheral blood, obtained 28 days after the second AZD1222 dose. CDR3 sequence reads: CASRAGNDYNSPLHF. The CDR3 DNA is TGCGCCAGCAGGGCCGGTAACGACTATAATTCACCCCTCCACTTT.